These 30 T cell receptor beta chains share one sample of origin, sequenced in a study of human T cells and chemical hapten exposure. In TCRdb, the RACE reads were re-called with MiXCR into one record per CDR3 protein. The table lists some 400,000 distinct CDR3 sequences, 5% to 6.5% of them singletons. Time point of the sample: pre-sensitization, week 0. Treatment described: therapeutic diphenylcyclopropenone sensitization with weekly scalp DPC. The material sequenced was whole blood, taken in connection with sensitization to the hapten diphenylcyclopropenone (DPC). Receptors originate from a woman in her forties or fifties with alopecia areata. Some clones in this sample may be carry-over from other donors' samples.

In this sample, this clonotype turned up many times. The genes are TRBV29-1 and TRBJ2-2; 7 bases match TRBD1. The CDR3 spans 11 residues. V gave up 6 bases and J gave up 11 bases; unmatched junction bases: 6. The V gene's germline CDR1 is SQVTM and CDR2 ANQGSEA. The DNA for the CDR3 is TGCAGCGTCCCGACAGGGACCGAGCTGTTTTTT. This gives the protein CSVPTGTELFF.

This clonotype has a count of ten or more. This rearrangement joins TRBV20-1 to TRBJ2-7, with a possible D match to TRBD2 (6 bases). Germline-derived CDR1 and CDR2 are DFQATT and SNEGSKA (reference sequence). V was trimmed by 2 bases and J by 7 bases, leaving 18 bases between them. CDR3 length: 14 amino acids. The CDR3 DNA sequence: TGCAGTGCTAGATCCGGGTCTCGCGCGGGAGAGCAGTACTTC. Translation gives CSARSGSRAGEQYF.

On this clonotype: This clone may be a read error of a much larger clone one base away. The chain uses TRBV4-1 and TRBJ2-3; D is undetermined. V dropped 1 base and J dropped 11 bases, with 10 bases sitting between them. Germline V gives CDR1 MGHRA, CDR2 YSYEKL. The CDR3 consists of 12 residues. The CDR3 region is CASSQVRNMQYF. The CDR3 DNA reads as TGCGCCAGCAGCCAAGTAAGGAATATGCAGTATTTT.

In regard to this clonotype: Mismatch with germline at one junction end may stem from a read error. The J gene is TRBJ1-6, the V gene TRBV5-1; D call uncertain. The CDR3 loop spans 16 amino acids. CDR1 and CDR2 from the germline V gene are SGHRS and YFSETQ. The CDR3 loop reads CASSLQSDSSNSPLHF. DNA for the CDR3: TGCGCCAGCAGCTTGCAGTCGGATTCCTCTAATTCACCCCTCCACTTT. Full variable domain (outside the CDR3, taken from reference TRBV5-1 and TRBJ1-6): KAGVTQTPRYLIKTRGQQVTLSCSPISGHRSVSWYQQTPGQGLQFLFEYFSETQRNKGNFPGRFSGRQFSNSRSEMNVSTLELGDSALYLCASSLQSDSSNSPLHFGNGTRLTVT.

V is TRBV14 and J is TRBJ1-2; TRBD1 matches 11 bases. Looked up from germline, CDR1 is SGHDN and CDR2 is FVKESK. This CDR3 is 18 amino acids long. With 3 bases clipped from V and 0 bases from J, the junction kept 9 bases outside the gene matches. This CDR3 reads CASSHRTGGDQSNYGYTF. CDR3 DNA: TGTGCCAGCAGCCATAGGACAGGGGGCGACCAGTCTAACTATGGCTACACCTTC. The full variable domain, with the rest looked up from reference TRBV14 and TRBJ1-2, is EAGVTQFPSHSVIEKGQTVTLRCDPISGHDNLYWYRRVMGKEIKFLLHFVKESKQDESGMPNNRFLAERTGGTYSTLKVQPAELEDSGVYFCASSHRTGGDQSNYGYTFGSGTRLTVV.

This clonotype was found many times. The gene calls are TRBV20-1 and TRBJ1-1; the match to TRBD1 covers 7 bases. This CDR3 contains 13 residues. Germline values: CDR1 DFQATT, CDR2 SNEGSKA (reference sequence). The junction had 7 bases not matched to a gene; V was cut back by 6 bases and J by 3 bases. CDR3 sequence (DNA): TGCAGTGCCGAACAGGGGTGGTACACTGAAGCTTTCTTT. Translating gives CSAEQGWYTEAFF.

This clonotype appeared a few times. The CDR3 is CASSKRPPSSTDTQYF. As DNA, the CDR3 is TGTGCCAGCAGCAAAAGACCTCCCAGCAGCACAGATACGCAGTATTTT. The rearrangement links TRBV21-1 to TRBJ2-3; the D call TRBD2 from the table was never checked on the DNA. TRBV21-1 is given as a pseudogene. CDR3 length equals 16 residues.

Ten or more counts support this clonotype. The gene calls are TRBV21-1 and TRBJ2-1; the table's D call, TRBD1, was not checked against the DNA. TRBV21-1 is given as a pseudogene. This CDR3 region has 15 residues. This CDR3 is CASSKERTGPNEQFF. As DNA, the CDR3 is TGTGCCAGCAGCAAGGAGCGGACAGGGCCCAATGAGCAGTTCTTC.

This clonotype has a count of ten or more. The chain joins TRBV20-1 to TRBJ2-7; TRBD2 matches 11 bases. The V and J ends lost 3 bases and 2 bases, in that order; junction bases with no gene match: 6. This CDR3 has 15 residues. CDR1 is DFQATT, CDR2 SNEGSKA, per germline (reference sequence). This CDR3 reads CSARVLAGEAYEQYF. In DNA, the CDR3 is TGCAGTGCTAGGGTACTAGCGGGGGAGGCCTACGAGCAGTACTTC.

This clonotype was recorded a few times. The genes are TRBV12-3 or TRBV12-4 and TRBJ1-5; D gene ambiguous. Trimming stripped 6 bases from V and 8 bases from J, with 11 bases between. There are 12 residues in the CDR3. The CDR3 nucleotides read TGTGCCAGCAGGGGTCTTGGGGAGCCCCAGCATTTT. This encodes CASRGLGEPQHF.

This clonotype was seen more than once but under ten times. The V gene is TRBV3-1, the J gene TRBJ2-3; a possible D gene is TRBD2 (5 bases). The germline V gene has CDR1 LGHDT and CDR2 YNNKEL (reference sequence). The V and J ends lost 1 base and 7 bases respectively, with 6 bases between them. The CDR3 length is 12 residues. The chain's CDR3 is CASSQGGNTQYF. The DNA of the CDR3 is TGTGCCAGCAGCCAAGGAGGGAATACGCAGTATTTT.

This clonotype was detected ten times or more. The chain joins TRBV3-1 to TRBJ1-1; possibly TRBD1 for D (6 bases). Germline V gives CDR1 LGHDT, CDR2 YNNKEL (reference sequence). Trimming cost V 6 bases and J 1 base, with 21 bases left between them. CDR3 size: 17 residues. The CDR3 DNA sequence: TGTGCCAGCAGGATTTCACAGGGAAGTGACTCGAACACTGAAGCTTTCTTT. Translation: CASRISQGSDSNTEAFF.

This clonotype was seen a few times. V is TRBV7-9 and J is TRBJ2-5; D is unresolved. The CDR3 spans 14 residues. Germline V lookup: CDR1 SEHNR, CDR2 FQNEAQ (reference sequence). Between the trimmed V and J ends, which lost 3 bases and 5 bases, there was a span of 13 bases. CDR3: CASSLLGSVETQYF. As DNA, the CDR3 is TGTGCCAGCAGCTTGTTGGGGTCGGTGGAGACCCAGTACTTC.

The chain links TRBV5-1 to TRBJ1-4, with unresolved D. The CDR3 length is 16 residues. The germline V gene encodes CDR1 SGHRS and CDR2 YFSETQ. The V end lost 4 bases, the J end lost 3 bases, and 16 bases lay between the germline ends. CDR3 region: CASSLKGGGANEKLFF. For the CDR3, the DNA is TGCGCCAGCAGCCTCAAAGGTGGAGGAGCTAATGAAAAACTGTTTTTT.

This clonotype occurred many times. The chain is built from TRBV29-1 and TRBJ1-1; weak D call: TRBD1 (6 bases). From germline, CDR1 is SQVTM and CDR2 ANQGSEA. Trimming stripped 4 bases from V and 1 base from J, with 10 bases between. The CDR3 contains 13 residues. The CDR3 spells CSVGTGTNTEAFF. DNA for the CDR3: TGCAGCGTTGGTACAGGGACGAACACTGAAGCTTTCTTT.

This clonotype was seen at least ten times. The chain joins TRBV6-5 to TRBJ1-2; TRBD1 agrees at 7 bases. The ends lost 7 bases at V and 3 bases at J; junction bases unmatched: 8. The CDR3 is 14 amino acids. From germline, CDR1 is MNHEY and CDR2 SVGAGI. This CDR3 is CASTPGQEYYGYTF. CDR3 bases: TGTGCCAGCACCCCCGGACAGGAGTACTATGGCTACACCTTC.

This clonotype was recorded at least ten times. V is TRBV7-6 and J is TRBJ2-3, with D possibly matching TRBD1 (5 bases). Trimming shortened V by 0 bases and J by 3 bases, and 10 bases separated the two germline ends. CDR3 length: 15 residues. Germline loops: CDR1 SGHVS, CDR2 FNYEAQ. The CDR3 protein is CASSLAIGATDTQYF. Written as DNA, the CDR3 is TGTGCCAGCAGCTTAGCGATAGGGGCGACAGATACGCAGTATTTT.

This clonotype was detected a few times. This chain connects TRBV29-1 to TRBJ2-7, with TRBD2 identical over 11 bases. CDR1 is SQVTM and CDR2 is ANQGSEA in the germline V gene. The CDR3 length is 15 residues. Trimming took 3 bases from V and 3 from J; bases not matched to a gene: 7. The CDR3 bases are TGCAGCGTTGATAGCGGGAGGGCCATCCACTACGAGCAGTACTTC. It specifies CSVDSGRAIHYEQYF.

At least ten counts were recorded for this clonotype. V gene TRBV27 combines with J gene TRBJ1-5, with a weak D call TRBD1 (6 bases). This CDR3 region has 16 residues. The V end lost 6 bases, the J end lost 0 bases, and 15 bases lay between the germline ends. The germline V gene has CDR1 MNHEY and CDR2 SMNVEV (reference sequence). The CDR3 bases are TGTGCCAGCAGGGAACAGGGAATATATAGCAATCAGCCCCAGCATTTT. This encodes CASREQGIYSNQPQHF.

The chain employs TRBV19 and TRBJ1-5, with unresolved D. This CDR3 contains 12 residues. Trimming pared 5 bases from V and 10 bases from J, leaving 12 bases between. Germline CDR1 reads LNHDA; CDR2 reads SQIVND (reference sequence). CDR3 DNA sequence: TGTGCCAGTAGTCCAAACGTGGGCCCCCAGCATTTT. Translation: CASSPNVGPQHF.

This clonotype was observed many times. This rearrangement joins TRBV6-2 or TRBV6-3 to TRBJ1-5, with D possibly being TRBD1 (6 bases). Deletions cut 2 bases from V and 0 bases from J, with 8 bases between. The CDR3 spans 15 residues. The V gene's germline CDR1 is MNHEY and CDR2 SVGEGT. Here the CDR3 DNA reads TGTGCCAGCAGTTACACAGGGAATAGCAATCAGCCCCAGCATTTT. Its protein product is CASSYTGNSNQPQHF.

This chain connects TRBV25-1 to TRBJ2-7; D remains ambiguous. Germline V gene data show CDR1 as MGHDK and CDR2 as SYGVNS. This CDR3 contains 11 residues. Trimming took off 4 bases at V and 7 bases at J, with 8 bases between the two ends. The CDR3, as DNA: TGTGCCAGCAGTGGCCTACAGGAGCAGTACTTC. Amino acid sequence: CASSGLQEQYF.

This clonotype was recorded at least ten times. The J gene is TRBJ2-1, the V gene TRBV18; D unclear. The CDR3 extends over 12 amino acids. Trimming shortened V by 6 bases and J by 10 bases, and 13 bases separated the two germline ends. Germline V gene lookup returns CDR1 KGHSH and CDR2 LQKENI. The CDR3 reads CASSREMGEQFF. The CDR3, as DNA: TGTGCCAGCTCCCGCGAAATGGGGGAGCAGTTCTTC.

This clonotype was detected only a few times. This rearrangement joins TRBV7-9 to TRBJ2-7; D assignment may be TRBD1 or TRBD2 (7 bases each). The CDR3 has 16 amino acids. V was shortened by 11 bases and J by 0 bases, with 23 bases between the two germline ends. CDR1 and CDR2 from the germline V gene are SEHNR and FQNEAQ (reference sequence). Here the CDR3 reads CAVSSSGQVLSYEQYF. The CDR3 DNA is TGTGCCGTGTCCTCTAGCGGACAGGTTCTCTCCTACGAGCAGTACTTC.

This clonotype was recorded a few times. In DNA form, the CDR3 reads TGTGCCAGCAGTTCACCCTGGGGTGGCTACACCTTC. Translation: CASSSPWGGYTF. This chain connects TRBV27 to TRBJ1-2, with unresolved D. Germline V lookup: CDR1 MNHEY, CDR2 SMNVEV (reference sequence). Trimming shortened V by 4 bases and J by 7 bases, and 10 bases separated the two germline ends. The CDR3 runs 12 residues.

This clonotype has a count of ten or more. The CDR3 nucleotides read TGTGCCAGCAGCCCCGGGACAGGGGAGGGAGCTGAAGCTTTCTTT. Translation: CASSPGTGEGAEAFF. The chain joins TRBV12-3 or TRBV12-4 to TRBJ1-1, with TRBD1 matching 10 bases. Unmatched junction bases numbered 10, after V lost 6 bases and J lost 6 bases. The CDR3 length is 15 residues.

This clonotype was picked up many times. The J gene is TRBJ2-2, the V gene TRBV5-1; D is possibly TRBD1 or TRBD2 (6 bases each). The V gene lost 1 base and the J gene lost 3 bases, with 19 bases spanning the gap. This CDR3 contains 18 residues. Germline CDR1 SGHRS, CDR2 YFSETQ. CDR3 bases: TGCGCCAGCAGCTTGACCCCCCAGTCCGGGGGCTACACCGGGGAGCTGTTTTTT. Amino acids: CASSLTPQSGGYTGELFF.

The sample holds many counts of this clonotype. V usage is TRBV20-1 and J usage is TRBJ1-2; D is ambiguous. V was cut by 6 bases and J by 4 bases, with 18 bases left in between. The V gene's germline CDR1 is DFQATT and CDR2 SNEGSKA (reference sequence). This CDR3 contains 14 residues. The CDR3 sequence: CSASLEGETYGYTF. The CDR3 nucleotides are TGCAGTGCAAGCCTAGAGGGAGAGACCTATGGCTACACCTTC.

A few counts support this clonotype. This chain links TRBV7-9 with TRBJ1-3; no firm D call. Germline V lookup: CDR1 SEHNR, CDR2 FQNEAQ (reference sequence). The CDR3 has 13 residues. Trimming removed 2 bases from V and 5 bases from J, with 7 bases in between. The CDR3 sequence is CASSLPERNTIYF. The CDR3 coding sequence is TGTGCCAGCAGCTTACCGGAGCGAAACACCATATATTTT.

This clonotype has at least ten counts. The chain carries TRBV12-3 or TRBV12-4 and TRBJ1-2; 7 bases fit TRBD1. The CDR3 spans 14 residues. Trimming took 3 bases from V and 4 from J; bases not matched to a gene: 5. CDR3 protein: CASSFRQGAYGYTF. CDR3 coding DNA: TGTGCCAGCAGTTTCCGACAGGGCGCCTATGGCTACACCTTC.